This TCR beta chain emerged from a study of blood T cell repertoires in COVID-19. About the research overall: PBMCs, B-cell-depleted T cells, or T cells were the source of the cDNA or gDNA that made up the material.

Germline V gene lookup returns CDR1 SGHTA and CDR2 FQGTGA. V lost 7 bases and J lost 2; bases outside the gene matches: 10. The length of the CDR3 is 17 residues. Method: immunoSEQ multiplex PCR; TCRdb's copy keeps in-frame clones and lacks some. The sample carries 200,000 to 300,000 clones, roughly 90% recorded once. This clone turned up a few times. The material sequenced was peripheral blood. This clonotype originated in a man between 60 and 70 years old who had recovered from COVID-19. The chain joins TRBV7-3 to TRBJ2-2, with 10 bases matching TRBD2. The CDR3 is CASTIAGGLLNTGELFF. The CDR3 DNA is TGTGCCAGCACCATAGCGGGGGGTCTCCTTAACACCGGGGAGCTGTTTTTT.